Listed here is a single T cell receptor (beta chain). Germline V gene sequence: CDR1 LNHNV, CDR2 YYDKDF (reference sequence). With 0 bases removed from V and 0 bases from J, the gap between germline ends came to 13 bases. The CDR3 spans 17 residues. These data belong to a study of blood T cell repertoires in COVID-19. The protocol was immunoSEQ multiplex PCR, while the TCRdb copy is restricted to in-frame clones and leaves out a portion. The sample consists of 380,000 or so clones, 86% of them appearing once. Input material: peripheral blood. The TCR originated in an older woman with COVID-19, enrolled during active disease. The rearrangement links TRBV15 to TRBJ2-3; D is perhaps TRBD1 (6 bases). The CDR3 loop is CATSRDPRDISTDTQYF. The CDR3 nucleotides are TGTGCCACCAGCAGAGATCCCAGGGACATCAGCACAGATACGCAGTATTTT. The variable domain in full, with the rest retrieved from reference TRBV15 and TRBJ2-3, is DAMVIQNPRYQVTQFGKPVTLSCSQTLNHNVMYWYQQKSSQAPKLLFHYYDKDFNNEADTPDNFQSRRPNTSFCFLDIRSPGLGDTAMYLCATSRDPRDISTDTQYFGPGTRLTVL.